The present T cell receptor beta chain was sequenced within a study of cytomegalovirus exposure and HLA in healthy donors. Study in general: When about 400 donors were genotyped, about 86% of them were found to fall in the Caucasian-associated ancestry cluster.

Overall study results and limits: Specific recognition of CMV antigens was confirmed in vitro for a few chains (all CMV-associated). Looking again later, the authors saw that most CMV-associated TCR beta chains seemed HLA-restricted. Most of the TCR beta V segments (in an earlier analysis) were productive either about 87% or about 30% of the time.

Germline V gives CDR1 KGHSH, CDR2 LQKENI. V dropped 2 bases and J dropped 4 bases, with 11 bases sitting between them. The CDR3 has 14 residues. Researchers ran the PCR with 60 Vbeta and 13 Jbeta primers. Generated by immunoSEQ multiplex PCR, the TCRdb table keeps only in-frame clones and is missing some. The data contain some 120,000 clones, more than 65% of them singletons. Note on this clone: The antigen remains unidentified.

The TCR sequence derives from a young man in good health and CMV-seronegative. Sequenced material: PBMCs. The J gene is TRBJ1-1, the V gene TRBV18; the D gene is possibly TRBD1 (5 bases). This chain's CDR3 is CASSPSGGGTEAFF. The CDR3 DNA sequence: TGTGCCAGCTCACCAAGCGGGGGAGGCACTGAAGCTTTCTTT.